A selection of T cell receptor beta chains follows, all from one sample in a study of blood T cell repertoires in COVID-19. Here immunoSEQ multiplex PCR was the method, and the copy in TCRdb shows in-frame clones only, minus some. The top ten clones hold approximately 9% of a sample with about 270,000 clones, around four fifths of them seen once. The sample taken for sequencing was peripheral blood. These receptors all come from a woman between 45 and 60 years old who had recovered from COVID-19. The CDR3 runs from the conserved cysteine through the conserved F or W. Each record gives: J gene, clone size, D gene, V gene, CDR3 protein, CDR3 DNA. A D gene is named only where the DNA matches it firmly. Clone size appears in some rows only: once, few, many, or a class for an expanded clone.

TRBJ2-7 | - | - | TRBV11-2 | CASSPRTASYEQYF | TGTGCCAGCAGCCCCCGGACAGCCTCCTACGAGCAGTACTTC
TRBJ1-4 | - | TRBD1 | TRBV29-1 | CSVWTGGVEKLFF | TGCAGCGTTTGGACAGGGGGCGTTGAAAAACTGTTTTTT
TRBJ1-2 | - | TRBD1 | TRBV6-2/TRBV6-3 | CASSYGQGFNGYTF | TGTGCCAGCAGTTACGGACAGGGGTTTAATGGCTACACCTTC
TRBJ2-3 | - | TRBD2 | TRBV3-1/TRBV3-2 | CASSQRRPRSSGRAFTGATDTQYF | TGTGCCAGCAGCCAAAGGAGGCCTCGGAGTAGCGGGAGGGCCTTCACCGGGGCCACAGATACGCAGTATTTT
TRBJ2-1 | - | TRBD2 | TRBV24-1 | CATSGPGLAGESYNEQFF | TGTGCCACCAGTGGTCCGGGACTAGCGGGAGAATCCTACAATGAGCAGTTCTTC
TRBJ1-3 | - | - | TRBV18 | CASSLRQNSGNTIYF | TGTGCCAGCTCCCTAAGACAGAACTCTGGAAACACCATATATTTT
TRBJ2-1 | - | TRBD2 | TRBV5-6 | CASSFGRGQGLGEQFF | TGTGCCAGCAGCTTTGGGAGGGGCCAAGGTTTAGGTGAGCAGTTCTTC
TRBJ2-5 | - | TRBD2 | TRBV5-5 | CASSLGAGAQETQYF | TGTGCCAGCAGCTTGGGAGCGGGGGCACAAGAGACCCAGTACTTC
TRBJ1-2 | - | - | TRBV29-1 | CSVFGAGMGYGYTF | TGCAGCGTTTTTGGAGCAGGGATGGGGTATGGCTACACCTTC
TRBJ2-2 | - | - | TRBV9 | CASSPNTGELFF | TGTGCCAGCAGCCCTAACACCGGGGAGCTGTTTTTT
TRBJ2-1 | - | TRBD2 | TRBV7-2 | CATRRGGSYNEQFF | TGTGCCACCAGACGGGGGGGTTCCTACAATGAGCAGTTCTTC
TRBJ2-7 | - | - | TRBV7-9 | CASSLEDTTYEQYF | TGTGCCAGCAGCTTAGAAGACACCACCTACGAGCAGTACTTC
TRBJ1-2 | few | - | TRBV7-9 | CASSQDRPGYTF | TGTGCCAGCAGCCAAGACAGGCCCGGCTACACCTTC
TRBJ2-1 | - | - | TRBV18 | CASSPPKGDSSNNEQFF | TGTGCCAGCTCACCACCGAAAGGGGACTCTTCGAACAATGAGCAGTTCTTC
TRBJ1-2 | once | - | TRBV6-5 | CASSLRGGDYGYTF | TGTGCCAGCAGCCTACGGGGGGGGGACTATGGCTACACCTTC
TRBJ1-1 | - | TRBD1 | TRBV3-1/TRBV3-2 | CASSPNRGTEAFF | TGTGCCAGCAGCCCAAACAGGGGCACTGAAGCTTTCTTT
TRBJ2-6 | - | - | TRBV9 | CASSVQGLGANVLTF | TGTGCCAGCAGCGTACAGGGGCTTGGGGCCAACGTCCTGACTTTC
TRBJ2-2 | - | - | TRBV7-3 | CASSSGIPGTGELFF | TGTGCCAGCAGCTCCGGGATCCCGGGGACCGGGGAGCTGTTTTTT
TRBJ1-1 | - | TRBD1 | TRBV2 | CASSHKTGFTEAFF | TGTGCCAGCAGCCATAAGACAGGGTTCACTGAAGCTTTCTTT
TRBJ2-3 | - | TRBD2 | TRBV11-2 | CASSPLLAGDLDTQYF | TGTGCCAGCAGCCCCCTACTAGCGGGGGACTTAGATACGCAGTATTTT
TRBJ1-2 | - | TRBD1 | TRBV2 | CASSETRTGAGGYGYTF | TGTGCCAGCAGTGAAACCCGGACAGGGGCGGGCGGCTATGGCTACACCTTC
TRBJ1-1 | - | - | TRBV3-1/TRBV3-2 | CASSQDTGDTEAFF | TGTGCCAGCAGCCAAGATACGGGGGACACTGAAGCTTTCTTT
TRBJ2-7 | few | - | TRBV28 | CASSHRVEQYF | TGTGCCAGCAGTCACAGGGTCGAGCAGTACTTC
TRBJ2-5 | - | - | TRBV18 | CASSRDFRETQYF | TGTGCCAGCTCACGGGACTTTCGAGAGACCCAGTACTTC
TRBJ1-4 | - | - | TRBV5-1 | CASSPPRGGEKLFF | TGCGCCAGCAGTCCCCCCAGGGGTGGTGAAAAACTGTTTTTT
TRBJ1-1 | - | - | TRBV14 | CASTRMGGIGTEAFF | TGTGCCAGCACCCGGATGGGGGGTATAGGCACTGAAGCTTTCTTT
TRBJ1-5 | many | - | TRBV14 | CASSQDFTGPLYSNQPQHF | TGTGCCAGCAGCCAAGATTTTACAGGCCCCCTCTATAGCAATCAGCCCCAGCATTTT
TRBJ1-2 | - | - | TRBV5-6 | CASSHKQTGLFGYGYTF | TGTGCCAGCAGCCACAAGCAGACAGGCCTCTTTGGCTATGGCTACACCTTC
TRBJ2-7 | - | TRBD1 | TRBV7-2 | CASRPGQGPFYEQYF | TGTGCCAGCAGGCCCGGACAGGGTCCTTTCTACGAGCAGTACTTC
TRBJ2-7 | - | TRBD2 | TRBV28 | CASSLTGGVSYEQYF | TGTGCCAGCAGTTTAACGGGAGGGGTCTCCTACGAGCAGTACTTC
TRBJ2-3 | - | - | TRBV6-5 | CASSYAGTSTDTQYF | TGTGCCAGCAGTTACGCGGGGACTAGCACAGATACGCAGTATTTT
TRBJ1-5 | - | TRBD1 | TRBV30 | CAWSVRTGGRQPQHF | TGTGCCTGGAGTGTAAGGACAGGGGGGCGTCAGCCCCAGCATTTT
TRBJ1-1 | - | - | TRBV4-2 | CASSQALGRKGEAFF | TGTGCCAGCAGCCAAGCGCTGGGGCGGAAGGGTGAAGCTTTCTTT
TRBJ2-7 | - | TRBD2 | TRBV19 | CASSIEGPGGSSYEQYF | TGTGCCAGTAGTATAGAGGGTCCGGGAGGCTCATCTTACGAGCAGTACTTC
TRBJ2-5 | many | TRBD2 | TRBV7-8 | CASSLVLAGGETQYF | TGTGCCAGCAGCTTAGTTCTAGCGGGAGGTGAGACCCAGTACTTC
TRBJ2-7 | - | TRBD2 | TRBV3-1/TRBV3-2 | CASKPSGGSYEQYF | TGTGCCAGCAAACCTAGCGGGGGCTCCTACGAGCAGTACTTC
TRBJ2-5 | - | - | TRBV18 | CASSRAETQYF | TGTGCCAGCTCACGGGCTGAGACCCAGTACTTC
TRBJ2-7 | many | TRBD2 | TRBV15 | CATSRERAGAAYEQYF | TGTGCCACCAGCAGAGAACGGGCGGGAGCCGCCTACGAGCAGTACTTC
TRBJ1-1 | - | - | TRBV28 | CASSPHRAVVTEAFF | TGTGCCAGCAGTCCCCACAGGGCGGTGGTCACTGAAGCTTTCTTT
TRBJ2-7 | - | TRBD2 | TRBV6-5 | CASSYVAGLPYEQYF | TGTGCCAGCAGTTACGTGGCGGGACTACCCTACGAGCAGTACTTC
TRBJ2-3 | - | TRBD2 | TRBV9 | CASSVVPSGTSTDTQYF | TGTGCCAGCAGCGTAGTCCCTAGCGGGACTAGCACAGATACGCAGTATTTT
TRBJ1-2 | once | - | TRBV28 | CASSSRDKPYGYTF | TGTGCCAGCAGTTCCCGGGACAAGCCCTATGGCTACACCTTC
TRBJ1-5 | - | - | TRBV28 | CASSGLTQGNQPQHF | TGTGCCAGCAGTGGGCTTACGCAGGGGAATCAGCCCCAGCATTTT
TRBJ2-1 | - | - | TRBV7-2 | CASSFPGQAYNEQFF | TGTGCCAGCAGCTTCCCGGGACAAGCTTACAATGAGCAGTTCTTC
TRBJ2-3 | - | TRBD1 | TRBV10-3 | CAISPGQSSVGTQYF | TGTGCCATCAGTCCGGGACAGAGTAGCGTGGGAACGCAGTATTTT
TRBJ2-5 | - | - | TRBV6-5 | CASSRQGGTQYF | TGTGCCAGCAGCAGGCAGGGGGGGACCCAGTACTTC
TRBJ2-1 | - | TRBD2 | TRBV2 | CAILSGLAGVYEQFF | TGTGCCATCCTCTCGGGGCTAGCGGGGGTTTATGAGCAGTTCTTC
TRBJ2-5 | - | TRBD1 | TRBV5-4 | CASSSYRGLETQYF | TGTGCCAGCAGCTCATACAGGGGATTGGAGACCCAGTACTTC
TRBJ2-1 | - | - | TRBV11-2 | CASSLGGVGEQFF | TGTGCCAGCAGCTTAGGAGGAGTCGGTGAGCAGTTCTTC
TRBJ1-1 | - | TRBD1 | TRBV4-3 | CASSQELAGGRTEAFF | TGCGCCAGCAGCCAAGAGTTGGCAGGGGGCCGTACTGAAGCTTTCTTT
TRBJ2-1 | - | - | TRBV3-1/TRBV3-2 | CASSQAIRGNYNEQFF | TGTGCCAGCAGCCAAGCAATTCGCGGGAATTACAATGAGCAGTTCTTC
TRBJ2-7 | once | TRBD1 | TRBV5-1 | CASSNRDRAYF | TGCGCCAGCAGCAATCGGGACAGGGCGTACTTC
TRBJ1-2 | - | - | TRBV5-1 | CASRGNSGGFYGYTF | TGCGCCAGCAGGGGTAACAGCGGCGGGTTTTATGGCTACACCTTC
TRBJ2-1 | - | - | TRBV6-4 | CASSIGGEGYNEQFF | TGTGCCAGCAGCATAGGGGGGGAAGGCTACAATGAGCAGTTCTTC
TRBJ2-5 | - | TRBD2 | TRBV5-4 | CASSQRTSGAETQYF | TGTGCCAGCAGCCAACGGACTAGCGGGGCGGAGACCCAGTACTTC
TRBJ2-7 | - | TRBD1 | TRBV20-1 | CSYDRGYEQYF | TGCAGTTATGACAGGGGTTACGAGCAGTACTTC
TRBJ2-3 | - | - | TRBV5-5 | CASSRGTEITDTQYF | TGTGCCAGCAGCCGGGGGACAGAGATAACAGATACGCAGTATTTT
TRBJ2-7 | - | TRBD1 | TRBV27 | CASSLDRGVYEQYF | TGTGCCAGCAGTTTAGACAGGGGTGTATACGAGCAGTACTTC
TRBJ1-3 | once | TRBD1 | TRBV11-2 | CASSLSPQTGAGNTIYF | TGTGCCAGCAGCCTAAGCCCCCAGACAGGGGCCGGAAACACCATATATTTT
TRBJ1-5 | - | - | TRBV6-5 | CAVGGGDGNQPQHF | TGTGCCGTCGGCGGAGGGGATGGCAATCAGCCCCAGCATTTT